These T cell receptor beta chains were read from a single sample in a study of cytomegalovirus exposure and HLA in healthy donors. Generated by immunoSEQ multiplex PCR, the TCRdb table keeps only in-frame clones and is missing some. The sample shows about 160,000 clones, approximately 79% of them seen only once. The source material was PBMCs. The source is a man aged 40-49 years in good health and CMV-seronegative. The CDR3 runs from the conserved cysteine through the conserved F or W. The D gene is left open where the match is weak. Some rows have no size entry. The others give once, few or many, or a class for an expanded clone.

V gene,clone size,J gene,D gene,CDR3 protein,CDR3 DNA
TRBV5-1,NA,TRBJ1-3,NA,CASSLTGGGSGNTIYF,TGCGCCAGCAGCTTAACTGGGGGGGGTTCCGGAAACACCATATATTTT
TRBV6-1,NA,TRBJ1-5,NA,CASSLDDQPQHF,TGTGCCAGCAGTTTAGATGATCAGCCCCAGCATTTT
TRBV20-1,NA,TRBJ2-1,NA,CSASLLPEQFF,TGCAGTGCTAGTTTACTCCCCGAGCAGTTCTTC
TRBV7-3,few,TRBJ1-1,NA,CASSSGGLTEAFF,TGTGCCAGCAGCTCCGGAGGCCTCACTGAAGCTTTCTTT
TRBV5-1,NA,TRBJ2-2,NA,CASSLPGSITGELFF,TGCGCCAGCAGCTTGCCGGGGTCAATCACCGGGGAGCTGTTTTTT
TRBV9,NA,TRBJ2-5,NA,CASSSYGFEGQYF,TGTGCCAGCAGCTCATACGGATTTGAGGGCCAGTACTTC
TRBV4-1,NA,TRBJ2-3,TRBD1,CASSQDWTGGSTDTQYF,TGCGCCAGCAGCCAAGACTGGACAGGGGGCAGCACAGATACGCAGTATTTT
TRBV11-2,NA,TRBJ2-7,NA,CASSDWTADEQYF,TGTGCCAGCAGCGACTGGACAGCAGACGAGCAGTACTTC
TRBV28,NA,TRBJ2-2,TRBD1,CASSSGTGFNTGELFF,TGTGCCAGCAGTTCTGGGACAGGATTTAACACCGGGGAGCTGTTTTTT
TRBV2,NA,TRBJ2-7,TRBD1,CASSEPGGPLDEQYF,TGTGCCAGCAGTGAGCCAGGGGGACCCCTGGACGAGCAGTACTTC
TRBV7-9,NA,TRBJ1-2,TRBD1,CASSPQGALDGYTF,TGTGCCAGCAGCCCCCAGGGGGCTTTGGATGGCTACACCTTC
TRBV2,NA,TRBJ1-1,TRBD1,CASYGTARRSNTEAFF,TGTGCCAGCTACGGGACAGCGAGACGCTCGAACACTGAAGCTTTCTTT
TRBV7-7,NA,TRBJ2-2,NA,CASSLTNTGELFF,TGTGCTAGCAGCCTTACGAACACCGGGGAGCTGTTTTTT
TRBV7-8,NA,TRBJ2-1,TRBD2,CASSHPSGAGGHIEQFF,TGTGCCAGCAGCCACCCATCAGGAGCGGGGGGGCATATTGAGCAGTTCTTC
TRBV28,NA,TRBJ2-5,TRBD1,CASSPRGGGRETQYF,TGTGCCAGCAGCCCGCGAGGGGGCGGTAGAGAGACCCAGTACTTC
TRBV30,NA,TRBJ2-7,TRBD1,CAWSAGTGGTEQYF,TGTGCCTGGAGTGCCGGGACAGGGGGCACGGAGCAGTACTTC
TRBV28,NA,TRBJ1-2,TRBD1,CASRPGQEGGYTF,TGTGCCAGCAGGCCGGGACAGGAGGGTGGCTACACCTTC
TRBV9,NA,TRBJ2-2,NA,CASSEQGMAGELFF,TGTGCCAGCAGCGAGCAGGGGATGGCCGGGGAGCTGTTTTTT
TRBV4-1,NA,TRBJ1-6,TRBD1,CASSQGGQDTSSYNSPLHF,TGCGCCAGCAGCCAAGGAGGACAGGACACGAGCTCCTATAATTCACCCCTCCACTTT
TRBV27,NA,TRBJ2-2,TRBD1,CASRPGGNTGELFF,TGTGCCAGCAGACCAGGGGGGAACACCGGGGAGCTGTTTTTT
TRBV5-1,NA,TRBJ2-7,NA,CASSWGDSYEQHF,TGCGCCAGCAGCTGGGGTGACAGCTACGAGCAGCACTTC
TRBV2,NA,TRBJ2-7,NA,CASSDIVEGYEQYF,TGTGCCAGCAGTGACATAGTGGAGGGGTACGAGCAGTACTTC
TRBV7-9,few,TRBJ2-3,TRBD2,CASSGWTSGGSDTQYF,TGTGCCAGCAGCGGCTGGACTAGCGGGGGATCAGATACGCAGTATTTT
TRBV10-3,NA,TRBJ2-6,NA,CAISSSGANVLTF,TGTGCCATCTCCAGCTCTGGGGCCAACGTCCTGACTTTC
TRBV2,NA,TRBJ2-3,TRBD2,CASSEAGGNTDTQYF,TGTGCCAGCAGTGAGGCGGGGGGAAACACAGATACGCAGTATTTT
TRBV4-2,NA,TRBJ2-3,NA,CASRPRLARDTQYF,TGTGCCAGCAGACCCCGGCTAGCGAGAGATACGCAGTATTTT
TRBV2,NA,TRBJ2-5,NA,CASSEGQGLETQYF,TGTGCCAGCAGTGAAGGCCAGGGTTTGGAGACCCAGTACTTC
TRBV6-1,NA,TRBJ1-2,TRBD1,CASRTGLNYGYTF,TGTGCCAGTCGGACAGGGCTGAACTATGGCTACACCTTC
TRBV18,NA,TRBJ2-4,TRBD1,CASSPPAYPGQKVNIQYF,TGTGCCAGCTCACCACCGGCCTACCCGGGACAGAAAGTAAACATTCAGTACTTC
TRBV5-1,NA,TRBJ1-1,TRBD1,CASSSQGAVNTEAFF,TGCGCCAGCAGCTCACAGGGGGCCGTGAACACTGAAGCTTTCTTT
TRBV19,NA,TRBJ2-3,NA,CASSMAEGASTDTQYF,TGTGCCAGTAGTATGGCGGAGGGGGCGAGCACAGATACGCAGTATTTT
TRBV30,NA,TRBJ2-7,TRBD1,CAWSEGQGAYEQYF,TGTGCCTGGAGTGAGGGACAGGGGGCATACGAGCAGTACTTC
TRBV19,NA,TRBJ2-7,NA,CASSPETGTYYEQYF,TGTGCCAGTAGCCCCGAGACAGGGACTTACTACGAGCAGTACTTC
TRBV13,NA,TRBJ1-4,NA,CASSPRPGSNEKLFF,TGTGCCAGCAGCCCCCGCCCCGGGTCTAATGAAAAACTGTTTTTT
TRBV4-3,NA,TRBJ2-7,NA,CASSQEAAVNYEQYF,TGCGCCAGCAGCCAAGAGGCAGCGGTAAACTACGAGCAGTACTTC
TRBV14,few,TRBJ1-2,NA,CASSQGPRLRGSYGYTF,TGTGCCAGCAGCCAGGGGCCACGGTTAAGAGGTAGCTATGGCTACACCTTC
TRBV9,once,TRBJ2-5,TRBD2,CASSGTSGGAETQYF,TGTGCCAGCAGCGGGACTAGCGGGGGGGCCGAGACCCAGTACTTC
TRBV4-3,NA,TRBJ2-3,NA,CASSQDLNFGSTDTQYF,TGCGCCAGCAGCCAAGATCTGAATTTCGGTAGCACAGATACGCAGTATTTT
TRBV4-1,few,TRBJ2-3,NA,CASSQGPRDDTQYF,TGCGCCAGCAGCCAAGGCCCCCGGGATGATACGCAGTATTTT
TRBV2,NA,TRBJ1-5,NA,CASAVTGTSSNQPQHF,TGTGCCAGCGCGGTAACTGGGACTTCGAGCAATCAGCCCCAGCATTTT
TRBV7-8,NA,TRBJ2-7,NA,CASSFNLDFPDGDF,TGTGCCAGCAGTTTTAACCTGGACTTCCCCGATGGGGACTTC
TRBV6-4,NA,TRBJ2-7,TRBD2,CASSVLAGYEQYF,TGTGCCAGCAGTGTACTAGCGGGTTACGAGCAGTACTTC
TRBV6-5,NA,TRBJ2-7,NA,CASSFRGEQYF,TGTGCCAGCAGTTTCAGAGGCGAGCAGTACTTC
TRBV9,NA,TRBJ2-7,NA,CASNPGGTSYEQYF,TGTGCCAGCAACCCCGGCGGGACCTCCTACGAGCAGTACTTC
TRBV7-8,few,TRBJ1-5,NA,CASSLQGTSNQPQHF,TGTGCCAGCAGCTTGCAGGGGACTAGCAATCAGCCCCAGCATTTT
TRBV7-3,NA,TRBJ2-7,NA,CASSPVPSYEQYF,TGTGCCAGCAGCCCCGTTCCGAGCTACGAGCAGTACTTC
TRBV7-9,NA,TRBJ1-1,TRBD1,CASSSGTAFGTEAFF,TGTGCCAGCAGCTCAGGGACAGCTTTCGGGACTGAAGCTTTCTTT
TRBV5-6,NA,TRBJ2-5,NA,CASSRSPSIQETQYF,TGTGCCAGCAGCCGGTCCCCTAGCATCCAAGAGACCCAGTACTTC
TRBV7-8,once,TRBJ1-5,NA,CASSLGTVDQPQHF,TGTGCCAGCAGCTTAGGAACAGTCGATCAGCCCCAGCATTTT
TRBV30,NA,TRBJ2-3,NA,CACARQTTDTQYF,TGTGCCTGTGCGCGACAGACCACAGATACGCAGTATTTT
TRBV7-8,NA,TRBJ2-7,NA,CASSSLYEQYF,TGTGCCAGCAGCTCCCTCTACGAGCAGTACTTC
TRBV9,NA,TRBJ2-5,TRBD2,CASSASGLAGGPETQYF,TGTGCCAGCAGCGCCTCGGGGCTAGCGGGGGGGCCGGAGACCCAGTACTTC
TRBV19,NA,TRBJ1-6,NA,CASSLQGNGLSPLHF,TGTGCCAGTAGTTTACAGGGAAACGGGCTTTCACCCCTCCACTTT
TRBV5-1,NA,TRBJ2-5,NA,CASSLGVSSETQYF,TGCGCCAGCAGCTTGGGTGTGTCGTCGGAGACCCAGTACTTC
TRBV4-1,NA,TRBJ1-2,TRBD1,CASSQDLGRQGIGDYGYTF,TGCGCCAGCAGCCAAGATCTCGGGAGACAGGGGATTGGTGACTATGGCTACACCTTC
TRBV5-1,NA,TRBJ2-7,NA,CASSLVDSYEQYF,TGCGCCAGCAGCTTGGTTGACAGCTACGAGCAGTACTTC
TRBV10-1,NA,TRBJ2-3,TRBD2,CASSVAGASGTQYF,TGCGCCAGCAGTGTAGCGGGGGCCTCCGGTACGCAGTATTTT